This paragraph covers one T cell receptor beta chain sequence. In its sample, this clonotype was seen many times. The target of this receptor is not known. No base qualities exist here, and no much larger clone lies one base off it. The donors were roughly 40 Caucasian individuals from Russia, aged roughly 6 to 90 years, who were systemically healthy. Each donor gave around 9.8 milliliters of peripheral blood, collected into EDTA-treated Vacutainer tubes. Ficoll-Paque density-gradient centrifugation was used to isolate PBMCs, with at least 7 million obtained per sample. Trizol reagent was used to extract total RNA from the PBMCs, yielding at least 5 micrograms per sample. For every donor, an aliquot of PBMCs went through flow cytometry to measure the percentages of naive CD45RAhigh/CD27high T cells. The data were obtained in a study of blood T cells in healthy people across ages (dated by TCRdb to 2015 to 2017). Notes on the research overall: Template switching captured roughly one uniquely barcoded TCR beta cDNA molecule per two T cells in model experiments. To track age-related changes in TCR beta repertoire diversity, the study relied on deep sequencing normalized with unique cDNA molecular identifiers. The donors were split into four age groups: young (average 16 years), middle-aged (about 40), aged (roughly 65) and long-lived (roughly 77). The study analyzed two additional independent replicas of 1 million unique cDNA reads from the same blood draw for two donors, one aged 18 to 30 and one aged 80 or older.

The library was built by means of 5' RACE. Sequencing took place on an Illumina HiSeq 2500. A second PCR of about 6 to 12 cycles was run with a J-beta primer mix and a sample-barcoded 5' primer. A unique molecular identifier was introduced onto each TCR beta cDNA molecule by a template-switch 5' adaptor carrying 12 random nucleotides. Each sample yielded at least 2.5 million CDR3-containing paired-end reads. All of the RNA was converted into first-strand cDNA using the Mint cDNA synthesis kit, with a TRBC-specific oligonucleotide serving as the primer. After uracil-DNA glycosylase treatment, a first 18-cycle PCR used universal primers M1SS and BC2_uni_R on all cDNA. Processing in the source paper ran as follows. Normalization of each sample was performed by random selection of 1 million high-quality reads, each carrying a distinct molecular identifier. Instead of being binned into consensus sequences, reads that shared molecular identifiers were thrown out. MiTCR, with a Q25 quality threshold and the strictest error-elimination algorithm, was used for CDR3 identification, clonotype clustering and error correction. A nonparametric unseen species model with Euler transformation was used to estimate a lower bound on total TCR beta diversity. Through fastp at Q25 and MiXCR, TCRdb rebuilt clones from the public reads, retaining in-frame beta chains. Each record represents a unique CDR3 protein, reported with the most common genes and DNA among its rows. It is TCRdb's table, rather than the study itself, that gives the V and J calls and clone size. A total of more than 900,000 distinct CDR3 sequences appear in this sample, approximately 32% of them only once. In total, the top ten clones hold around 9.6% of the sample.

From its cysteine to its phenylalanine, the CDR3 spans 12 amino acids. Only CDR3 DNA is held: 36 bases, read in frame from base 1. Trimming at the junction amounts to 0 bases on V and 6 bases on J, and the germline ends lie 9 bases apart. Per the germline V gene (reference sequence), DFQATT is the CDR1 and SNEGSKA is the CDR2. Broad study findings and their caveats: Compared with the aged group, the long-lived group had more naive CD4+ T cells, fewer expanded clones and increased TCR diversity, a pattern suggesting age selection. A strong correlation was found between observed TCR beta diversity and the percentage of naive T cells measured by flow cytometry. Donor CMV infection status was unknown, potentially confounding age-related changes in expanded clonotypes. Bulk unsorted PBMC profiling prevented conclusive comparison of naive and antigen-experienced compartments. Total diversity estimates from one million sequenced T cells were considered lower bounds and underestimates. As age increased, observed TCR beta diversity per million T cells dropped in a roughly linear way, and a significant reduction was already evident by age 40.

The same specimen was also included in a second study, on T cells of mothers and their children. The second source states: The donors were nine systemically healthy Caucasian individuals, made up of three mothers and their six children. cDNA synthesis used all of the extracted RNA, with around 1.5 ug of RNA in each 15 ul reaction. In the second PCR, the M1S primer introduced both the sample barcodes and 2-4 random nucleotides. More than 8.5 million TCR beta CDR3 reads were obtained from each mother, and about 3 million reads were obtained from each child. In both related and unrelated pairs, thymic selection shapes the output of TCR recombination in a similar way, with inherited differences having only a minor effect. Related mother-child pairs always showed normalized repertoire overlap that was slightly higher than in unrelated mother-child pairs, though the difference was never significant. With a sensitivity of around 97 clones per million clonotypes, no persistent microchimeric T cell clones were detected. The study used deep NGS to compare TCR beta repertoires of mothers and children, seeking features distinguishing related mother-child pairs from unrelated individuals. The mean age was roughly 36 +/- 4 years for the mothers and approximately 11 +/- 4 years for the children. After adapter ligation with NEBNext reagents, the libraries were sequenced on Illumina HiSeq 2000 with 100+100 nt paired-end reads. Mother and child libraries were prepared a month apart and sequenced in separate runs to prevent cross-contamination. For each donor, somewhere between roughly 450,000 and 2,200,000 distinct TCR beta clonotypes were identified. Naive TCR beta clonotypes were estimated from low-frequency clonotypes matched to each donor's FACS-determined naive share, without sorting.

The TCR comes from a woman between 40 and 50 years old in good health. This chain joins TRBV20-1 to TRBJ2-7; TRBD2 is a weak D gene call, 5 bases matching. Sequencing was carried out using blood. The DNA reads as follows: TGCAGTGCTAGAGATCAGAGGGTCGAGCAGTACTTC. Its product reads: CSARDQRVEQYF.